This T cell receptor (beta chain) appears in the sequencing data of a study of blood T cell repertoires in COVID-19. Across the study: The United States, Italy and Spain supplied acute and convalescent COVID-19 samples. Sources were T cells, B-cell-depleted T cells, or PBMCs; the material itself was cDNA or gDNA.

Original methodology: Estimation of nucleated cell counts relied on the amplification of reference gene primers. Repertoires were generated with immunoSEQ multiplex PCR, while TCRdb's copy carries only in-frame clones and drops some. That table supplies the V and J calls and clone size; D and trimming were determined from the DNA. In the table there are 80,000 or so clones, more than 80% of which are singletons. V was clipped by 0 bases and J by 1 base, with 7 bases between them. The CDR3 consists of 14 residues. The germline gives CDR1 SGHRS, CDR2 YFSETQ. The specimen sequenced was peripheral blood. This sequence was found in a woman in her seventies with acute or convalescent COVID-19. J is TRBJ1-1 and V is TRBV5-1; D is undetermined. The CDR3 is CASSLESGNTEAFF. CDR3 nucleotide sequence: TGCGCCAGCAGCTTGGAGTCCGGGAACACTGAAGCTTTCTTT. Full variable domain (remainder filled in from reference TRBV5-1 and TRBJ1-1): KAGVTQTPRYLIKTRGQQVTLSCSPISGHRSVSWYQQTPGQGLQFLFEYFSETQRNKGNFPGRFSGRQFSNSRSEMNVSTLELGDSALYLCASSLESGNTEAFFGQGTRLTVV.